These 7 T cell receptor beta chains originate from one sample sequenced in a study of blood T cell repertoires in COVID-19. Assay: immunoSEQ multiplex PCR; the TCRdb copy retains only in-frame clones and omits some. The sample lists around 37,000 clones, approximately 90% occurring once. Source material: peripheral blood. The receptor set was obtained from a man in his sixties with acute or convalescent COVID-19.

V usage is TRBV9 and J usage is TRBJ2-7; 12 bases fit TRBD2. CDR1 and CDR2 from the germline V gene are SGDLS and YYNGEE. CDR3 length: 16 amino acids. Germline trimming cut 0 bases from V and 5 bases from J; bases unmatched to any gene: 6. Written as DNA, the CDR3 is TGTGCCAGCAGCGTAGGACTAGCGGGAGTCGTTCACGAGCAGTACTTC. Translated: CASSVGLAGVVHEQYF.

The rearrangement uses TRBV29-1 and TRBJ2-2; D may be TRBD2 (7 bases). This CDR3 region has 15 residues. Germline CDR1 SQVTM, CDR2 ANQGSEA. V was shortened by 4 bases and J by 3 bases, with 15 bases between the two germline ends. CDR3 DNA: TGCAGCGTTGGGATGGGGGGGCGATACACCGGGGAGCTGTTTTTT. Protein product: CSVGMGGRYTGELFF.

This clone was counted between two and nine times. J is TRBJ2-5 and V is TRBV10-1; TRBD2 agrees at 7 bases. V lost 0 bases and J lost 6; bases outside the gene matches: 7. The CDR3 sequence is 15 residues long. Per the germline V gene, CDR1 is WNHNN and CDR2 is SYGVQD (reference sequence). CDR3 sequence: CASSESAGVEKTQYF. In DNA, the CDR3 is TGCGCCAGCAGTGAGTCGGCGGGGGTGGAGAAGACCCAGTACTTC.

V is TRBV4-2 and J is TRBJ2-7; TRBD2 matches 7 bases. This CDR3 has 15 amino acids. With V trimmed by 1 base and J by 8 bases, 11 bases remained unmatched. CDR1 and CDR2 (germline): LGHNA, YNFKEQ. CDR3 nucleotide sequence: TGTGCCAGCAGCCAAGCGGGTAGCGGGTTGGGGAAGCAGTACTTC. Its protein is CASSQAGSGLGKQYF.

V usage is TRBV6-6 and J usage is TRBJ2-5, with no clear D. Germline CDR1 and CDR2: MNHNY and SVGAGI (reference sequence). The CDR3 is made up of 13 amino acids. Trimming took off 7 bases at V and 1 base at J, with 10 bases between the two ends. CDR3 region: CASTTGFQETQYF. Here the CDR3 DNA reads TGTGCCAGCACCACGGGTTTCCAAGAGACCCAGTACTTC.

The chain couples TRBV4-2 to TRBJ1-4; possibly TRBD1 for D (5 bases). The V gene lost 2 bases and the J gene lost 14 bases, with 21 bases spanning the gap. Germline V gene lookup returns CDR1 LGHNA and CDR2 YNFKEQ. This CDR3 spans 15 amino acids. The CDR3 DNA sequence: TGTGCCAGCAGCCAACAGGCGGAGGGGAACTTTGCGCTGTTTTTT. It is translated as CASSQQAEGNFALFF.

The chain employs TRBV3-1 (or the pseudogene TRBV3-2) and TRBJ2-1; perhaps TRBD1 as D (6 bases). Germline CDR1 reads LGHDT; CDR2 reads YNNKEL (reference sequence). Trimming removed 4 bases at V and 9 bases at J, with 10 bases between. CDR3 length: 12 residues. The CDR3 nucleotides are TGTGCCAGCAGCCTCACAGGGATTGAGCAGTTCTTC. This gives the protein CASSLTGIEQFF.